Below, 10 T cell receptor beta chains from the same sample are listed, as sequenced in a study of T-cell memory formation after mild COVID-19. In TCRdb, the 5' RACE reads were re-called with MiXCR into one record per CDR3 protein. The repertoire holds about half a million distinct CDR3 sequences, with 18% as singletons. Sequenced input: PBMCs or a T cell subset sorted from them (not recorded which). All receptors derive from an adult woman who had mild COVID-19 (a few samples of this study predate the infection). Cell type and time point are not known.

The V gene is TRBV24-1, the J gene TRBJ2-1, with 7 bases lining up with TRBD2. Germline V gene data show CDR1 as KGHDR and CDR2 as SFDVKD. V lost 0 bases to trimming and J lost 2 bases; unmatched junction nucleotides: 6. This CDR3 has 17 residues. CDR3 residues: CATSDLDGRGTYNEQFF. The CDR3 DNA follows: TGTGCCACCAGTGATTTGGATGGGCGGGGGACCTACAATGAGCAGTTCTTC.

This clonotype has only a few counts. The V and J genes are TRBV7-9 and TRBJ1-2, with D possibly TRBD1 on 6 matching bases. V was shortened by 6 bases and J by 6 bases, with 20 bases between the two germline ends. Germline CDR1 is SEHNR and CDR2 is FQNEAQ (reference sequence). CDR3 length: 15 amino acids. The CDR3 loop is CASSPGAGEADGYTF. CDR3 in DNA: TGTGCCAGCAGTCCGGGGGCAGGGGAAGCAGATGGCTACACCTTC.

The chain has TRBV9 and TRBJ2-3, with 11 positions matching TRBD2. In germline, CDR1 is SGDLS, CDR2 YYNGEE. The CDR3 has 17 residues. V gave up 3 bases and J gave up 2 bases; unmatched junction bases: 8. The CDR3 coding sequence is TGTGCCAGCAGCGCTGAGGGTAGCGGGGGGGCCACAGATACGCAGTATTTT. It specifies CASSAEGSGGATDTQYF.

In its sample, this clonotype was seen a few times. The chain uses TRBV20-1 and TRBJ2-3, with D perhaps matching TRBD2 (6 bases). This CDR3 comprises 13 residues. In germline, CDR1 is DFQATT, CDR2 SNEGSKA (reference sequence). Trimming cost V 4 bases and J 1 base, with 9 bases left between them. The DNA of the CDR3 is TGCAGTGCTACTTCGGGAGGCACAGATACGCAGTATTTT. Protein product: CSATSGGTDTQYF.

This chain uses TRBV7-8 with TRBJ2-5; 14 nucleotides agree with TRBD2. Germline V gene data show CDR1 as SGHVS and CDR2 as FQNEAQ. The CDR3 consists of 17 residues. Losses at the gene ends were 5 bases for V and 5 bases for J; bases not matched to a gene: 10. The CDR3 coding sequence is TGTGCCAGCAGCACTTTCGGACTAGCGGGAGGACGGGAGACCCAGTACTTC. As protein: CASSTFGLAGGRETQYF.

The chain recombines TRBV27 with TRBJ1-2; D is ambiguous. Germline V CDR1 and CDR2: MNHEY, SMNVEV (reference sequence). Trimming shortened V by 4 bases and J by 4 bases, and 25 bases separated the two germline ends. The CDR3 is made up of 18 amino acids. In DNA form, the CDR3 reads TGTGCCAGCAGTTCCCCCCTAGGGCGGGGAAAGGATTCCTATGGCTACACCTTC. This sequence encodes CASSSPLGRGKDSYGYTF.

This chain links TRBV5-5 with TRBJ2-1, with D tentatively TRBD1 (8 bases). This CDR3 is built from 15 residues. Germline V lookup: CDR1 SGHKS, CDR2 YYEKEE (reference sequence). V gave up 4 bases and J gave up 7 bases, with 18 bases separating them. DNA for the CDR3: TGTGCCAGCAGCGGTGCAGGGGGCGGGGGAAATGAGCAGTTCTTC. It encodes CASSGAGGGGNEQFF.

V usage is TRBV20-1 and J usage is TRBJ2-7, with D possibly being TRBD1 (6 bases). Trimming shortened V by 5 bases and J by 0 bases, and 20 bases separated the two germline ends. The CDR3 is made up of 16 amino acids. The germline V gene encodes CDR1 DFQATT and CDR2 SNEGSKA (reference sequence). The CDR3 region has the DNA TGCAGTGCTGCACAGGGCCCTCCCACTAGCTCCTACGAGCAGTACTTC. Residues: CSAAQGPPTSSYEQYF.

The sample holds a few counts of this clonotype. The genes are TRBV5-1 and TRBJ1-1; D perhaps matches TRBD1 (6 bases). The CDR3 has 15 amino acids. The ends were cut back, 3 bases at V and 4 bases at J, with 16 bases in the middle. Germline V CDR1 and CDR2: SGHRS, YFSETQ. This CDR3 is CASSSPPEGGTEAFF. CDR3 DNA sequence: TGCGCCAGCAGCTCCCCACCGGAGGGGGGCACTGAAGCTTTCTTT.

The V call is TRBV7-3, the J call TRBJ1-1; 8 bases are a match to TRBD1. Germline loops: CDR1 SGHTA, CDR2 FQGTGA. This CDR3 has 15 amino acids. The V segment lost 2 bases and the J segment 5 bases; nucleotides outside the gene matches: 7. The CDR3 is CASSLVAGGATEAFF. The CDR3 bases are TGTGCCAGCAGCTTAGTGGCAGGGGGCGCAACTGAAGCTTTCTTT.